This is a list of T cell receptor beta chains from one sample in a study of early T cells in non-severe SARS-CoV-2 infection. MiXCR, applied by TCRdb to the 5' RACE reads, yields one record per CDR3 protein. The table lists 70,000 to 85,000 distinct CDR3 sequences, 10% to 15% of them singletons. The sequenced sample was whole blood. These receptor sequences come from an adult who was a healthcare worker with PCR-confirmed SARS-CoV-2 infection or an uninfected control (not recorded which). Both conserved end residues are part of each CDR3. The D gene is left open where the match is weak. Expanded clones get a size class; other rows say once, few or many, or leave the size out.

V	J	size	D	CDR3	DNA
TRBV5-1	TRBJ1-1	-	-	CASSFPGDREAFF	TGCGCCAGCAGCTTCCCCGGGGATCGGGAAGCTTTCTTT
TRBV7-9	TRBJ1-4	medium-sized	-	CASTSVTNEKLFF	TGTGCCAGCACCTCGGTTACTAATGAAAAACTGTTTTTT
TRBV20-1	TRBJ2-4	few	TRBD1	CRATGVAKNIQYF	TGCAGAGCAACAGGGGTAGCCAAAAACATTCAGTACTTC
TRBV7-2	TRBJ2-3	few	-	CASSLAHGHDTQYF	TGTGCCAGCAGCTTAGCACACGGTCACGATACGCAGTATTTT
TRBV19	TRBJ2-3	few	TRBD2	CATGTSGLRNTDTQYF	TGTGCCACCGGGACTAGCGGCCTTAGAAACACAGATACGCAGTATTTT
TRBV7-9	TRBJ2-2	once	-	CATGRDSNTGELFF	TGTGCCACCGGCCGGGACTCTAACACCGGGGAGCTGTTTTTT
TRBV19	TRBJ2-7	few	-	CASALGPTYEQYF	TGTGCCAGTGCTCTAGGACCTACCTACGAGCAGTACTTC
TRBV7-2	TRBJ1-1	-	-	CASSFAGVNTEAFF	TGTGCCAGCAGCTTCGCAGGGGTGAACACTGAAGCTTTCTTT
TRBV9	TRBJ2-1	-	TRBD1	CASSVAGTGTHEQFF	TGTGCCAGCAGCGTAGCAGGGACAGGGACCCATGAGCAGTTCTTC
TRBV5-1	TRBJ2-3	few	TRBD2	CASSHRLAGTDTQYF	TGCGCCAGCAGCCATCGCTTAGCGGGAACAGATACGCAGTATTTT
TRBV5-1	TRBJ2-7	many	-	CASNLGDYEQYF	TGCGCCAGCAACTTGGGGGATTACGAGCAGTACTTC
TRBV6-6	TRBJ2-7	-	-	CASSYGLGYEQYF	TGTGCCAGCAGTTACGGGTTGGGGTACGAGCAGTACTTC
TRBV28	TRBJ2-5	many	TRBD1	CASSTLITGGKETQYF	TGTGCCAGCAGTACCCTCATAACAGGGGGCAAAGAGACCCAGTACTTC
TRBV5-5	TRBJ2-3	-	TRBD2	CASSLAKIAGADTQYF	TGTGCCAGCAGCTTGGCCAAGATAGCGGGAGCAGATACGCAGTATTTT
TRBV29-1	TRBJ2-1	few	TRBD1	CSVEGDSSYNEQFF	TGCAGCGTTGAAGGGGACAGCTCCTACAATGAGCAGTTCTTC
TRBV29-1	TRBJ2-7	-	-	CSVEDLPGGGSYEQYF	TGCAGCGTTGAAGATCTACCCGGAGGCGGATCCTACGAGCAGTACTTC
TRBV29-1	TRBJ2-3	many	TRBD2	CSVERDPTDTQYF	TGCAGCGTCGAGCGGGACCCCACAGATACGCAGTATTTT
TRBV25-1	TRBJ1-5	many	TRBD1	CASRGQGQPQHF	TGTGCCAGCAGAGGACAGGGTCAGCCCCAGCATTTT
TRBV12-3/TRBV12-4	TRBJ2-5	-	-	CASSFLSEEETQYF	TGTGCCAGCAGTTTCCTTTCTGAGGAAGAGACCCAGTACTTC
TRBV11-1	TRBJ1-1	-	-	CASSLAIGGTEAFF	TGTGCCAGCAGCTTAGCGATCGGAGGCACTGAAGCTTTCTTT
TRBV12-3/TRBV12-4	TRBJ1-2	-	TRBD1	CASSVDRDAYGYTF	TGTGCCAGCAGTGTGGACAGGGATGCCTATGGCTACACCTTC
TRBV27	TRBJ2-3	-	-	CASSMSTSTDTQYF	TGTGCCAGCAGTATGTCAACTAGCACAGATACGCAGTATTTT
TRBV12-3/TRBV12-4	TRBJ1-2	few	TRBD1	CASTPRDSYGYTF	TGTGCCAGCACCCCCCGGGACAGTTATGGCTACACCTTC
TRBV28	TRBJ1-5	-	-	CASSSPGTAKQPQHF	TGTGCCAGCAGTTCCCCGGGAACGGCCAAACAGCCCCAGCATTTT
TRBV30	TRBJ1-3	few	-	CAWSISSGNTIYF	TGTGCCTGGAGTATAAGTTCTGGAAACACCATATATTTT
TRBV11-3	TRBJ2-1	few	-	CASSLAGSYNEQFF	TGTGCCAGCAGCTTAGCAGGGAGCTACAATGAGCAGTTCTTC
TRBV7-9	TRBJ1-1	-	TRBD1	CASSLDRTVLLKAFF	TGTGCCAGCAGCTTGGACAGGACGGTTTTACTGAAAGCTTTCTTT
TRBV25-1	TRBJ2-1	-	TRBD2	CASSTGTSGSIEQFF	TGTGCCAGCAGTACAGGGACTAGCGGGAGTATCGAGCAGTTCTTC
TRBV11-2	TRBJ2-1	-	TRBD2	CASSLGLPVNEQFF	TGTGCCAGCAGCTTGGGACTACCCGTCAACGAGCAGTTCTTC
TRBV7-2	TRBJ1-5	few	TRBD1	CASSHRDRGSNQPQHF	TGTGCCAGCAGCCACAGGGACAGGGGTAGCAATCAGCCCCAGCATTTT
TRBV7-2	TRBJ2-1	few	-	CASSKESLWNEQFF	TGTGCCAGCAGCAAAGAAAGTTTATGGAATGAGCAGTTCTTC
TRBV6-1	TRBJ2-1	few	TRBD2	CASTKKLAGVDEQFF	TGTGCCAGCACGAAAAAACTAGCGGGAGTGGATGAGCAGTTCTTC
TRBV7-2	TRBJ1-1	few	TRBD1	CASSNTGVRNTEAFF	TGTGCCAGCAGCAATACAGGGGTACGGAACACTGAAGCTTTCTTT
TRBV11-2	TRBJ2-1	many	TRBD2	CASSFWTSGISYNEQFF	TGTGCCAGCAGCTTTTGGACTAGCGGGATCTCCTACAATGAGCAGTTCTTC
TRBV12-3/TRBV12-4	TRBJ2-1	few	TRBD1	CASSFRQGWNEQFF	TGTGCCAGCAGTTTCCGACAGGGATGGAATGAGCAGTTCTTC
TRBV5-4	TRBJ2-3	-	TRBD2	CASSLGAGAGTDTQYF	TGTGCCAGCAGCTTGGGAGCGGGAGCGGGTACAGATACGCAGTATTTT
TRBV13	TRBJ2-3	few	-	CASSIKGADTQYF	TGTGCCAGCAGCATCAAGGGGGCAGATACGCAGTATTTT
TRBV7-3	TRBJ2-7	few	-	CASSSLADEQYF	TGTGCCAGCAGCTCCCTTGCTGACGAGCAGTACTTC
TRBV5-1	TRBJ2-1	many	-	CASKGVRGAYNEQFF	TGCGCCAGCAAAGGGGTGCGGGGTGCCTACAATGAGCAGTTCTTC
TRBV2	TRBJ2-1	few	TRBD2	CASSGPTSGQWDNEQFF	TGTGCCAGCAGTGGACCCACTAGCGGGCAATGGGACAATGAGCAGTTCTTC
TRBV12-3/TRBV12-4	TRBJ2-7	-	-	CASRQGPYEQYF	TGTGCCAGCAGGCAGGGGCCGTACGAGCAGTACTTC
TRBV29-1	TRBJ2-7	few	-	CSVRTGEQYF	TGCAGCGTTCGAACGGGCGAGCAGTACTTC
TRBV12-3/TRBV12-4	TRBJ1-5	many	-	CASSLSMGNQPQHF	TGTGCCAGCAGTTTATCAATGGGGAATCAGCCCCAGCATTTT
TRBV29-1	TRBJ2-7	many	-	CSVADGTGEAF	-
TRBV12-3/TRBV12-4	TRBJ2-7	many	TRBD1	CASSPSGTEVYEQYF	TGTGCCAGCAGTCCTTCCGGGACAGAAGTTTACGAGCAGTACTTC
TRBV20-1	TRBJ2-5	few	TRBD2	CSAHLAGVGETQYF	TGCAGTGCCCACTTGGCGGGAGTGGGCGAGACCCAGTACTTC
TRBV5-1	TRBJ2-5	-	TRBD2	CASSLAALAEETQYF	TGCGCCAGCAGCTTGGCCGCACTAGCGGAAGAGACCCAGTACTTC
TRBV3-1	TRBJ1-6	many	-	CASSQGWGNSPLHF	TGTGCCAGCAGCCAGGGGTGGGGAAATTCACCCCTCCACTTT
TRBV19	TRBJ2-7	-	TRBD1	CASSSGQGSEQYF	TGTGCCAGTAGTAGCGGACAGGGGAGCGAGCAGTACTTC
TRBV11-2	TRBJ2-5	few	TRBD2	CASRPGLAVQETQYF	TGTGCCAGCAGGCCGGGACTAGCGGTCCAAGAGACCCAGTACTTC
TRBV11-1	TRBJ2-7	many	TRBD2	CASSSWVAGVLSSYEQYF	TGTGCCAGCAGCTCCTGGGTAGCGGGAGTGTTGAGCTCCTACGAGCAGTACTTC